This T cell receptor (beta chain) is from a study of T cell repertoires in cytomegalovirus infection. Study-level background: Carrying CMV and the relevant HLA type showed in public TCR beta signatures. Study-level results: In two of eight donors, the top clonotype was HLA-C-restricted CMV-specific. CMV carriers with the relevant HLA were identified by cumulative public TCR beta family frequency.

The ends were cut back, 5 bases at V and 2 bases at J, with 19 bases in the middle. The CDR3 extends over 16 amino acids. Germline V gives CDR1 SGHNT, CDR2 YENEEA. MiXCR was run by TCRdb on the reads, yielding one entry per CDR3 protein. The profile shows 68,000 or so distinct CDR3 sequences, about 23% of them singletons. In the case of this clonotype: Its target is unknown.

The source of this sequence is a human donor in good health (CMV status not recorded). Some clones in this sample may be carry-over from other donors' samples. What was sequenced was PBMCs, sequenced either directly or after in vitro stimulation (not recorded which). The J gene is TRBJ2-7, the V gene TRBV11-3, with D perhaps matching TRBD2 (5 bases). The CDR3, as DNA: TGTGCCAGCAGCCTCCCGGTAGGAGAGGGTCCCTACGAGCAGTACTTC. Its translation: CASSLPVGEGPYEQYF.